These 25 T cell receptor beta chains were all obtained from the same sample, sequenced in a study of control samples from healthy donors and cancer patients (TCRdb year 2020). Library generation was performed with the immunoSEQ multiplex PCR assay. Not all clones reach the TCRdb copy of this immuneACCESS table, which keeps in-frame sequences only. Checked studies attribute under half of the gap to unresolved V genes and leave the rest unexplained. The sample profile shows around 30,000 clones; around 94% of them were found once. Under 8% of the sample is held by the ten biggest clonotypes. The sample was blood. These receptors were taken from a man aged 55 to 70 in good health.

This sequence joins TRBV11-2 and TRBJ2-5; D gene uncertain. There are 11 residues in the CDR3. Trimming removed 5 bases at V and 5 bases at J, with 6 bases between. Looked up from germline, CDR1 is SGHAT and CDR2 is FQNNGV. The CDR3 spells CASSVVETQYF. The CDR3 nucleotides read TGTGCCAGCAGCGTTGTGGAGACCCAGTACTTC.

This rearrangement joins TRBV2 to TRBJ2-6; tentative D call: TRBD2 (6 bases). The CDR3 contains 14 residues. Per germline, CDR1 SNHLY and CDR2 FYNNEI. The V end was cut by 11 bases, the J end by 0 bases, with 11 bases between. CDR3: CAWRVDSGANVLTF. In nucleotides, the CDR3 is TGTGCCTGGAGGGTAGACTCTGGGGCCAACGTCCTGACTTTC.

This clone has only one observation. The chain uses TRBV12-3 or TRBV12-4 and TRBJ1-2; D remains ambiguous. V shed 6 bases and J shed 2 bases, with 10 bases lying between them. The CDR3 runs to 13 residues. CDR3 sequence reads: CASRRTGNYGYTF. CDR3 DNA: TGTGCCAGCAGACGGACGGGAAACTATGGCTACACCTTC.

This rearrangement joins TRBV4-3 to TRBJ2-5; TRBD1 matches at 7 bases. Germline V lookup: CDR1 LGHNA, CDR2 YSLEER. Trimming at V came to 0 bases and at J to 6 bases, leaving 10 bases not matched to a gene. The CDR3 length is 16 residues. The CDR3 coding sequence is TGCGCCAGCAGCCAAGATAGAACAGGGGCTCTGCAGACCCAGTACTTC. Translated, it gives CASSQDRTGALQTQYF.

The CDR3 protein is CATSRDVGLAGDTQYF. As DNA, the CDR3 is TGTGCCACCAGCAGAGATGTCGGCCTAGCGGGGGATACGCAGTATTTT. The chain couples TRBV15 to TRBJ2-3; 9 bases fit TRBD2. The V segment lost 0 bases and the J segment 6 bases; nucleotides outside the gene matches: 7. Germline assignment: CDR1 LNHNV and CDR2 YYDKDF (reference sequence). The CDR3 has 16 residues.

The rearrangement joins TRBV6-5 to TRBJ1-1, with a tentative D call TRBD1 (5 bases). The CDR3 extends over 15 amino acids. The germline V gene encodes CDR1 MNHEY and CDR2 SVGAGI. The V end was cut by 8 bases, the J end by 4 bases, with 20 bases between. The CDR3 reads CASLPSGGRVTEAFF. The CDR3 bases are TGTGCCAGCTTACCCTCGGGGGGTCGGGTCACTGAAGCTTTCTTT.

The CDR3 bases are TGTGCCAGCAGCCAAGGGACAGGCAATCAGCCCCAGCATTTT. Translating gives CASSQGTGNQPQHF. The J gene is TRBJ1-5, the V gene TRBV3-1 (or the pseudogene TRBV3-2), with D possibly being TRBD1 (6 bases). CDR1 is LGHDT and CDR2 is YNNKEL in the germline V gene (reference sequence). The CDR3 runs to 14 residues. The germline V and J ends were trimmed by 1 base and 2 bases, with 6 bases remaining between them.

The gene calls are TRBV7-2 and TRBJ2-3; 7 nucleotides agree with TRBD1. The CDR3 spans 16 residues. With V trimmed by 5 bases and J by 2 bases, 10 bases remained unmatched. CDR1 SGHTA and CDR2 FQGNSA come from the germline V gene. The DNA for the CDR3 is TGTGCCAGCAGCCCAGTACGACAGGGTTTCACAGATACGCAGTATTTT. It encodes CASSPVRQGFTDTQYF.

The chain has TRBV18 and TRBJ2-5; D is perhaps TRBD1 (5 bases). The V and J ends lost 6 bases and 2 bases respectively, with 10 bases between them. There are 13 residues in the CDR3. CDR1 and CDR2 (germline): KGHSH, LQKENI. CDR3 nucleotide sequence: TGTGCCAGCTCGTGGACACAGCAAGAGACCCAGTACTTC. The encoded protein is CASSWTQQETQYF.

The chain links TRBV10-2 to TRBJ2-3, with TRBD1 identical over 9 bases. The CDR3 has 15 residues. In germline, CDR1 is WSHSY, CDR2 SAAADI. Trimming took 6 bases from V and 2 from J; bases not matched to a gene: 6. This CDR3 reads CASRDGDRVTDTQYF. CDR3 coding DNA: TGCGCCAGCAGGGACGGGGACAGGGTCACAGATACGCAGTATTTT.

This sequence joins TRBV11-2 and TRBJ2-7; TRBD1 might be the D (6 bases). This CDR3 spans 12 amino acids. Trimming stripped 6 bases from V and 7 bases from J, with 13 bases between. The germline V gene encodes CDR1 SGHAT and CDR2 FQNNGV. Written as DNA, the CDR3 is TGTGCCAGCAGTTCACAGGGTTTTGAGCAGTACTTC. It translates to CASSSQGFEQYF.

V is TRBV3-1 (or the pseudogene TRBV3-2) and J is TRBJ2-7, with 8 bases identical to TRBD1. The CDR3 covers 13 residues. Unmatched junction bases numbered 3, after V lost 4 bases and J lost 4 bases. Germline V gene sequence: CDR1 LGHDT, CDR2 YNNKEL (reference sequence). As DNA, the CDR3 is TGTGCCAGCAGCCTCCGACAGGGGTACGAGCAGTACTTC. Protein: CASSLRQGYEQYF.

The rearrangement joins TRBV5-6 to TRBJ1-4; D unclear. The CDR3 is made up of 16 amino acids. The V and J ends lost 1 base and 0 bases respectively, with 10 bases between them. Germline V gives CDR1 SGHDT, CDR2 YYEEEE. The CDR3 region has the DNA TGTGCCAGCAGCTTGAACGGGCCCGCAACTAATGAAAAACTGTTTTTT. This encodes CASSLNGPATNEKLFF.

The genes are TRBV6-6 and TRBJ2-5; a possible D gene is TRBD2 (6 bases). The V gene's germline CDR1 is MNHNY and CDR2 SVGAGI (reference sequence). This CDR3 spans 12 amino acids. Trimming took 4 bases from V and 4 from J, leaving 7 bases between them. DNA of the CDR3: TGTGCCAGCAGTTGGAGGGGAGAGACCCAGTACTTC. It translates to CASSWRGETQYF.

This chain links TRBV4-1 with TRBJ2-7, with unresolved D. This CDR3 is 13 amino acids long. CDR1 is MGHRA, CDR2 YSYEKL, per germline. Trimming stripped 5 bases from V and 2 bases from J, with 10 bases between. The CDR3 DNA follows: TGCGCCAGCAGCAAGACACCCACCTACGAGCAGTACTTC. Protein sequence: CASSKTPTYEQYF.

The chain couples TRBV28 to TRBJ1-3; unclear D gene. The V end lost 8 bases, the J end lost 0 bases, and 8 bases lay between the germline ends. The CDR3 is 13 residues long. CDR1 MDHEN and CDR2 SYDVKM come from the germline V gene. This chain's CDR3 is CASRRFSGNTIYF. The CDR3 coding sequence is TGTGCCAGCCGGAGATTCTCTGGAAACACCATATATTTT.

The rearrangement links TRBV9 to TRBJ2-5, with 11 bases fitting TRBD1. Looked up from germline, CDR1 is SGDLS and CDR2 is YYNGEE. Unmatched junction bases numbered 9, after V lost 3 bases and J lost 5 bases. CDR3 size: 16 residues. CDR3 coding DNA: TGTGCCAGCAGCGGAGGATTGGGACAGGGGGAGGAGACCCAGTACTTC. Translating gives CASSGGLGQGEETQYF.

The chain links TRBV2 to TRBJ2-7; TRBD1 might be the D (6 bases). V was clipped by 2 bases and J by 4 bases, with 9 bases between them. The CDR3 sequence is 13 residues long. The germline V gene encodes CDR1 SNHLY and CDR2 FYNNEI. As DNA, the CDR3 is TGTGCCAGCAGTGAACCGCAGGGGTACGAGCAGTACTTC. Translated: CASSEPQGYEQYF.

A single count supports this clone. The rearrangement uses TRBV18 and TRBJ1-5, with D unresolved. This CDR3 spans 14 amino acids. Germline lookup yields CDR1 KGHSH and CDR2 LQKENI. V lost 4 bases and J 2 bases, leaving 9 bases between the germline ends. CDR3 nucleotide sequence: TGTGCCAGCTCACTGACGGCTGGCAATCAGCCCCAGCATTTT. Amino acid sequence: CASSLTAGNQPQHF.

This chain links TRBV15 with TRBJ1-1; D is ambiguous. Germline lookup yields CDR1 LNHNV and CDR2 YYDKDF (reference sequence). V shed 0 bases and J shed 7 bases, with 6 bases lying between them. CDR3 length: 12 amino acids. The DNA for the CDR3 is TGTGCCACCAGCAGAGAAGGGATTGAAGCTTTCTTT. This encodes CATSREGIEAFF.

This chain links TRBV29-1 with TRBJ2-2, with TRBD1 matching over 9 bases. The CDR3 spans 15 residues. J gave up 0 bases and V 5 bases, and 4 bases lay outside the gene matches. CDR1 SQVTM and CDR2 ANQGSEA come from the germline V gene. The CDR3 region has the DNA TGCAGCGTTACAGGGGGCCGAACGAACACCGGGGAGCTGTTTTTT. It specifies CSVTGGRTNTGELFF.

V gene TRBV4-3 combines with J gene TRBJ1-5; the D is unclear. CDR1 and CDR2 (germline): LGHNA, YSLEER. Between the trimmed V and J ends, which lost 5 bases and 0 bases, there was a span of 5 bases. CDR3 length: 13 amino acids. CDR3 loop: CASSSYSNQPQHF. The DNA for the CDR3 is TGCGCCAGCAGCTCCTATAGCAATCAGCCCCAGCATTTT.

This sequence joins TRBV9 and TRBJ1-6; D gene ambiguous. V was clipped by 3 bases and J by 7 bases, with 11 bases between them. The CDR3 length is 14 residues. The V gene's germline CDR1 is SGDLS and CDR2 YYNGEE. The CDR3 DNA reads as TGTGCCAGCAGCGCCTTCCTATGGAATTCACCCCTCCACTTT. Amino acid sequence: CASSAFLWNSPLHF.

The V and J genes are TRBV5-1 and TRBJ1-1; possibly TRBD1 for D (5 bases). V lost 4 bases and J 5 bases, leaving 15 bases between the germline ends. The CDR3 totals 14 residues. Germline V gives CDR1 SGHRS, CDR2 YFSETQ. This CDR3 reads CASSRLVGGTEAFF. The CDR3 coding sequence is TGCGCCAGCAGCCGGCTGGTTGGGGGAACTGAAGCTTTCTTT.

CDR3 protein: CAWSVRVNEQFF. The DNA for the CDR3 is TGTGCCTGGAGTGTACGGGTCAATGAGCAGTTCTTC. The chain links TRBV30 to TRBJ2-1; D call uncertain. There are 12 residues in the CDR3. V was pared by 0 bases and J by 6 bases, with 6 bases between. CDR1 is GTSNPN and CDR2 is SVGIG in the germline V gene (reference sequence).